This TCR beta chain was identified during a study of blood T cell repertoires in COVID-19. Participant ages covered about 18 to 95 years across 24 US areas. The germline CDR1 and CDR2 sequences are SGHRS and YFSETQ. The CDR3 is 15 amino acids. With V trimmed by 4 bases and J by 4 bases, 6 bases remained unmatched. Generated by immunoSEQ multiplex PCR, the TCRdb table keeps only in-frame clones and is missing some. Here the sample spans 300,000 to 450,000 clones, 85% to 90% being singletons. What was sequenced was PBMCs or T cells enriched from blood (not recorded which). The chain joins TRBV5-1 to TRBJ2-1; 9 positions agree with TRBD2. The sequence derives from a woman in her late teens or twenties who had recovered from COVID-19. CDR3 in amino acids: CASSNLAGPYNEQFF. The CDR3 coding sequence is TGCGCCAGCAGCAACCTAGCGGGGCCTTACAATGAGCAGTTCTTC.